Listed here are 14 T cell receptor beta chains from one sample, sequenced in a study of regulatory T cells in long-lasting Graves disease. Time point in this sample: newly diagnosed GD, antithyroid drugs for less than 3 months. The TCR library was made from RNA that had been extracted from PBMCs in TRIzol. HTBI primers from iRepertoire and Arm-PCR of CDR3 regions yielded the TCR beta libraries. TCRdb recomputed calls from the multiplex PCR reads with MiXCR, one row per CDR3 protein. The table lists 680,000 or so distinct CDR3 sequences, roughly 15% of them singletons. This sample was also put to use in a study of T cells in Graves' hyperthyroidism and ophthalmopathy.

The sequencing here drew on peripheral blood mononuclear cells (PBMCs), taken at new diagnosis, from a patient treated with antithyroid drugs. The receptors shown here come from a woman in her 30s with Graves disease.

There are many counts of this clonotype. V usage is TRBV28 and J usage is TRBJ2-1, with D perhaps matching TRBD1 (6 bases). The germline CDR1 and CDR2 sequences are MDHEN and SYDVKM. There are 12 residues in the CDR3. V was clipped by 6 bases and J by 10 bases, with 13 bases between them. The CDR3: CASSPPGQEQFF. In DNA, the CDR3 is TGTGCCAGCAGCCCCCCGGGACAAGAGCAGTTCTTC.

The CDR3 DNA reads as TGTGCCAGCAGCTTATACCAGGGTTCGGACTCCTACGAGCAGTACTTC. This encodes CASSLYQGSDSYEQYF. The chain employs TRBV7-9 and TRBJ2-7; D perhaps matches TRBD1 (5 bases). The V and J ends lost 2 bases and 0 bases respectively, with 14 bases between them. Germline CDR1 is SEHNR and CDR2 is FQNEAQ (reference sequence). There are 16 residues in the CDR3.

In its sample, this clonotype was seen many times. V gene TRBV7-6 combines with J gene TRBJ2-1; the D gene is possibly TRBD2 (6 bases). This CDR3 is built from 16 residues. The germline CDR1 and CDR2 sequences are SGHVS and FNYEAQ. V lost 1 base, J lost 0 bases, and 10 bases lay in between. CDR3: CASSLVAGYSYNEQFF. CDR3 nucleotide sequence: TGTGCCAGCAGCTTAGTTGCGGGGTACTCCTACAATGAGCAGTTCTTC.

This chain joins TRBV3-1 and TRBJ1-1, with D possibly matching TRBD1 (5 bases). This CDR3 spans 11 amino acids. V gave up 3 bases and J gave up 11 bases, with 10 bases separating them. Germline lookup yields CDR1 LGHDT and CDR2 YNNKEL (reference sequence). The DNA for the CDR3 is TGTGCCAGCAGCCAGAGAGAGGGGGCTTTCTTT. This encodes CASSQREGAFF.

The chain has TRBV6-2 or TRBV6-3 and TRBJ1-2, with D unresolved. V lost 2 bases and J 6 bases, leaving 13 bases between the germline ends. Germline V CDR1 and CDR2: MNHEY, SVGEGT. The CDR3 has 14 residues. The CDR3 loop is CASSYPIGMDGYTF. DNA of the CDR3: TGTGCCAGCAGTTACCCAATAGGTATGGATGGCTACACCTTC.

V gene TRBV3-1 combines with J gene TRBJ2-1; D may correspond to TRBD1 or TRBD2 (7 bases each). CDR3 length: 14 residues. CDR1 LGHDT and CDR2 YNNKEL come from the germline V gene (reference sequence). Trimming shortened V by 0 bases and J by 14 bases, and 17 bases separated the two germline ends. The CDR3 spells CASSQDTGAGAEFF. The CDR3 DNA follows: TGTGCCAGCAGCCAAGATACAGGGGCGGGAGCGGAGTTCTTC.

As for this clonotype: Given a much more abundant clone one base away, this may be a read error. This rearrangement joins TRBV7-2 to TRBJ2-1; possibly TRBD1 for D (6 bases). V was pared by 0 bases and J by 15 bases, with 15 bases between. CDR1 is SGHTA, CDR2 FQGNSA, per germline. The CDR3 loop spans 13 amino acids. The CDR3 nucleotides are TGTGCCAGCAGCTTAGCCACAATCAAAGGGGGGTTCTTC. Protein sequence: CASSLATIKGGFF. Filled out from reference TRBV7-2 and TRBJ2-1, the complete variable domain reads GAGVSQSPSNKVTEKGKDVELRCDPISGHTALYWYRQSLGQGLEFLIYFQGNSAPDKSGLPSDRFSAERTGGSVSTLTIQRTQQEDSAVYLCASSLATIKGGFFGPGTRLTVL.

This clonotype was observed at least ten times. V is TRBV2 and J is TRBJ2-1, with 7 bases matching TRBD1. CDR3 length equals 14 residues. The V gene end was trimmed by 6 bases and the J gene end by 7 bases; junction bases not matched to a gene: 9. Per the germline V gene, CDR1 is SNHLY and CDR2 is FYNNEI. In DNA form, the CDR3 reads TGTGCCAGCAGGATTGGGACAGTAGTTAATGAGCAGTTCTTC. It encodes CASRIGTVVNEQFF.

This clonotype has at least ten counts. The gene calls are TRBV7-9 and TRBJ1-2; 9 nucleotides align to TRBD1. Germline V lookup: CDR1 SEHNR, CDR2 FQNEAQ (reference sequence). V lost 3 bases, J lost 6 bases, and 5 bases stayed unmatched. This CDR3 is 14 amino acids long. The CDR3 here is CASSLPGTGHGYTF. CDR3 in DNA: TGTGCCAGCAGCTTGCCCGGGACAGGGCATGGCTACACCTTC.

Only a few counts were recorded for this clonotype. The chain is built from TRBV29-1 and TRBJ2-3; a weak D match, TRBD1 (6 bases). The CDR3 is 13 amino acids. Trimming shortened V by 3 bases and J by 2 bases, and 9 bases separated the two germline ends. Germline CDR1 SQVTM, CDR2 ANQGSEA. In DNA form, the CDR3 reads TGCAGCGTTGAGGGACACCTCACAGATACGCAGTATTTT. Translated, it gives CSVEGHLTDTQYF.

The table lists this clonotype with many counts. The chain joins TRBV12-3 or TRBV12-4 to TRBJ2-1, with TRBD2 as a possible D gene (6 bases). This CDR3 spans 13 amino acids. The V gene lost 1 base and the J gene lost 10 bases, with 11 bases spanning the gap. CDR3 bases: TGTGCCAGCAGTTTAGTCACCGCGGGGGAGCAGTTCTTC. This codes for CASSLVTAGEQFF.

The chain joins TRBV19 to TRBJ1-1; perhaps TRBD1 as D (6 bases). V was trimmed by 3 bases and J by 4 bases, leaving 12 bases between them. Per germline, CDR1 LNHDA and CDR2 SQIVND (reference sequence). CDR3 length: 14 amino acids. The CDR3 spells CASSIRGRTTEAFF. The CDR3, as DNA: TGTGCCAGTAGTATCAGGGGCCGTACCACTGAAGCTTTCTTT. Full variable domain (missing parts from reference TRBV19 and TRBJ1-1): DGGITQSPKYLFRKEGQNVTLSCEQNLNHDAMYWYRQDPGQGLRLIYYSQIVNDFQKGDIAEGYSVSREKKESFPLTVTSAQKNPTAFYLCASSIRGRTTEAFFGQGTRLTVV.

This clonotype was observed many times. The gene calls are TRBV28 and TRBJ1-1; weak D call: TRBD1 (5 bases). Germline CDR1 MDHEN, CDR2 SYDVKM. The CDR3 loop spans 14 amino acids. V lost 4 bases and J lost 1, with 10 bases in between. The CDR3 DNA reads TGTGCCAGCAGTTATCCTGGGACGAACACTGAAGCTTTCTTT. Translating it yields CASSYPGTNTEAFF.

This chain joins TRBV4-1 and TRBJ2-1, with 10 bases matching TRBD2. This CDR3 comprises 16 residues. Germline assignment: CDR1 MGHRA and CDR2 YSYEKL. The V segment lost 2 bases and the J segment 3 bases; nucleotides outside the gene matches: 4. Here the CDR3 reads CASSQTASGSYNEQFF. The DNA for the CDR3 is TGCGCCAGCAGCCAAACCGCTAGCGGGAGCTACAATGAGCAGTTCTTC.